Below, 7 T cell receptor beta chains from the same sample are listed, as sequenced in a study of T cell responses to AZD1222 COVID-19 vaccine. The repertoire was sequenced with immunoSEQ multiplex PCR; TCRdb's copy has only in-frame clones and lacks some. This table has 150,000 to 200,000 clones, 85% to 95% appearing once. The sample here was peripheral blood, taken on day 0 of AZD1222 vaccination. Receptors were obtained from an adult in good health.

The CDR3 is CASSLGSNQPQHF. DNA for the CDR3: TGTGCCAGCAGCTTGGGTAGCAATCAGCCCCAGCATTTT. This chain joins TRBV11-1 and TRBJ1-5, with unresolved D. Trimming pared 3 bases from V and 0 bases from J, leaving 3 bases between. This CDR3 has 13 residues. Germline loops: CDR1 SGHAT, CDR2 FQDESV (reference sequence).

The chain carries TRBV6-4 and TRBJ1-6, with D unclear. CDR1 is MRHNA, CDR2 SNTAGT, per germline. The CDR3 is 13 amino acids. V lost 5 bases, J lost 10 bases, and 12 bases lay in between. The CDR3 DNA sequence: TGTGCCAGCAGTTTTCAGCTGGACTCACCCCTCCACTTT. Its translation: CASSFQLDSPLHF.

The CDR3 coding sequence is TGTGCCAGCAGCGGATCGACAGGAAGCAATCAGCCCCAGCATTTT. Translated: CASSGSTGSNQPQHF. The chain links TRBV27 to TRBJ1-5, with D perhaps matching TRBD1 (6 bases). This CDR3 is built from 15 residues. Trimming shortened V by 6 bases and J by 1 base, and 13 bases separated the two germline ends. Germline loops: CDR1 MNHEY, CDR2 SMNVEV (reference sequence).

The CDR3 loop is CASSYPGVETQYF. DNA for the CDR3: TGTGCCAGCAGTTACCCCGGGGTGGAGACCCAGTACTTC. The chain has TRBV6-5 and TRBJ2-5, with D possibly TRBD2 on 5 matching bases. The CDR3 is 13 residues long. CDR1 is MNHEY and CDR2 is SVGAGI in the germline V gene. Trimming took 2 bases from V and 5 from J, leaving 9 bases between them.

This rearrangement joins TRBV20-1 to TRBJ1-4; no definite D call. Germline V gene data show CDR1 as DFQATT and CDR2 as SNEGSKA (reference sequence). The CDR3 has 10 residues. This CDR3 is CGSLGEKLFF. The DNA for the CDR3 is TGCGGCAGTCTGGGTGAAAAACTGTTTTTT.

The chain combines TRBV3-1 (or the pseudogene TRBV3-2) with TRBJ1-1; no firm D call. Germline V CDR1 and CDR2: LGHDT, YNNKEL (reference sequence). CDR3 size: 15 residues. Trimming took 4 bases from V and 1 from J, leaving 13 bases between them. This CDR3 reads CASSLSGGSNTEAFF. The CDR3 nucleotides read TGTGCCAGCAGCCTTTCGGGAGGTTCGAACACTGAAGCTTTCTTT.

The V call is TRBV30, the J call TRBJ1-4; 9 bases match TRBD1. Losses at the gene ends were 5 bases for V and 0 bases for J; bases not matched to a gene: 7. Germline CDR1 and CDR2: GTSNPN and SVGIG (reference sequence). This CDR3 spans 16 amino acids. The CDR3 DNA reads as TGTGCCTGGGCCGGGACAGGGTGGGCAACTAATGAAAAACTGTTTTTT. Protein product: CAWAGTGWATNEKLFF.